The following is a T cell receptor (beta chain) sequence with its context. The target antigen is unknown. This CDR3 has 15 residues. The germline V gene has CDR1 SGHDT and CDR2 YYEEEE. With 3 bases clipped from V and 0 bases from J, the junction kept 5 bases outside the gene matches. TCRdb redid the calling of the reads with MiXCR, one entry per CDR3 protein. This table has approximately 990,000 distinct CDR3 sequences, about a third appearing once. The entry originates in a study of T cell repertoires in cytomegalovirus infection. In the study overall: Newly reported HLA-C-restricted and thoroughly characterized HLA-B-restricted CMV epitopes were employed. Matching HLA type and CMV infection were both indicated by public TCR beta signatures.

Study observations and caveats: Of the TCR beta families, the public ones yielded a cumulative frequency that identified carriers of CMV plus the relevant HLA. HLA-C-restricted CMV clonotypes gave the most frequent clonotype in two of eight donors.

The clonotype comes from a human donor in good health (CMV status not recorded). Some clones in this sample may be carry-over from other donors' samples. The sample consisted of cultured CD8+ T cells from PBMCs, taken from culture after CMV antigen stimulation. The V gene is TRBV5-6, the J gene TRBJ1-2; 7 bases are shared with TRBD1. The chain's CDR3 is CASSSPTGSNYGYTF. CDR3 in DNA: TGTGCCAGCAGCTCGCCGACAGGGTCTAACTATGGCTACACCTTC. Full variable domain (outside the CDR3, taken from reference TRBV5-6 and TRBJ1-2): DAGVTQSPTHLIKTRGQQVTLRCSPKSGHDTVSWYQQALGQGPQFIFQYYEEEERQRGNFPDRFSGHQFPNYSSELNVNALLLGDSALYLCASSSPTGSNYGYTFGSGTRLTVV.